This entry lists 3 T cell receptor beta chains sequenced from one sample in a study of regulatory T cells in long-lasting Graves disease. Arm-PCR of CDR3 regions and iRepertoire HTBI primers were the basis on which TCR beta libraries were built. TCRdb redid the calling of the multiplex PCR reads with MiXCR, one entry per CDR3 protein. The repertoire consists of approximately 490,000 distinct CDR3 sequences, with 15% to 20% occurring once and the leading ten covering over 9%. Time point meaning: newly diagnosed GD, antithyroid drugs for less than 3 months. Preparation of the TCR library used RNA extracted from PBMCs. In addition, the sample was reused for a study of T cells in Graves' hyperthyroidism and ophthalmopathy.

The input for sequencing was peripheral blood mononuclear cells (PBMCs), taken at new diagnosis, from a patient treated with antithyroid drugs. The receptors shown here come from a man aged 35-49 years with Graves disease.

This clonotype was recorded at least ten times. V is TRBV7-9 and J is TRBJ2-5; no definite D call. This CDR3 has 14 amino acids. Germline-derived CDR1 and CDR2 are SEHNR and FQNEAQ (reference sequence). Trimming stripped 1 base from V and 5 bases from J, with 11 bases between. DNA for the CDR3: TGTGCCAGCAGCTTAGGAGCTCCAGTCGAGACCCAGTACTTC. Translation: CASSLGAPVETQYF.

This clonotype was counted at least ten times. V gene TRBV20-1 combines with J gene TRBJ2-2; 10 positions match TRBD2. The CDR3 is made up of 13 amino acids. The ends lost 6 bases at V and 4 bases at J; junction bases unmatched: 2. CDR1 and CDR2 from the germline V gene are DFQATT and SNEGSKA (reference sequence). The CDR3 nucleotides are TGCAGTGCCCTAGCGGGAGTCACCGGGGAGCTGTTTTTT. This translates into CSALAGVTGELFF.

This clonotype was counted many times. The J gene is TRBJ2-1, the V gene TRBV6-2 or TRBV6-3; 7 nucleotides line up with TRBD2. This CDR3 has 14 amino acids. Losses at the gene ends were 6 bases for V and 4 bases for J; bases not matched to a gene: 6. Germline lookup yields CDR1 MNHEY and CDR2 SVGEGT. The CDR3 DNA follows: TGTGCCAGCAGGCCTAGCGGAATTTACAATGAGCAGTTCTTC. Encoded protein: CASRPSGIYNEQFF.